This record looks at one T cell receptor (beta chain) sequence and its context. What it binds is not known. The data were obtained in a study of T cell responses to AZD1222 COVID-19 vaccine. Points from the study as a whole: The study found vaccine-associated CD4 TCRs spanning spike, dominant at 160-218 and 743-854. Rises in breadth and depth of Spike-specific TCRs came after two AZD1222 doses. Repertoire samples came only from after the peak T cell response. In a largely white British group with more females than males, clonal diversity was possibly underestimated.

The table came from immunoSEQ multiplex PCR; TCRdb's copy has only in-frame clones and leaves some out. The sample yields 130,000 to 150,000 clones, roughly 88% seen once. The sequences come from peripheral blood, collected on day 0 of MenACWY control vaccination. The clonotype comes from an adult in good health.

The CDR3 region has the DNA TGCGCCAGCAGCTTGGCCCAGGTAGGCACTGAAGCTTTCTTT. Protein: CASSLAQVGTEAFF. The genes are TRBV5-1 and TRBJ1-1; D is unclear. Trimming removed 0 bases at V and 4 bases at J, with 10 bases between. CDR1 and CDR2 (germline): SGHRS, YFSETQ. The CDR3 has 14 residues.